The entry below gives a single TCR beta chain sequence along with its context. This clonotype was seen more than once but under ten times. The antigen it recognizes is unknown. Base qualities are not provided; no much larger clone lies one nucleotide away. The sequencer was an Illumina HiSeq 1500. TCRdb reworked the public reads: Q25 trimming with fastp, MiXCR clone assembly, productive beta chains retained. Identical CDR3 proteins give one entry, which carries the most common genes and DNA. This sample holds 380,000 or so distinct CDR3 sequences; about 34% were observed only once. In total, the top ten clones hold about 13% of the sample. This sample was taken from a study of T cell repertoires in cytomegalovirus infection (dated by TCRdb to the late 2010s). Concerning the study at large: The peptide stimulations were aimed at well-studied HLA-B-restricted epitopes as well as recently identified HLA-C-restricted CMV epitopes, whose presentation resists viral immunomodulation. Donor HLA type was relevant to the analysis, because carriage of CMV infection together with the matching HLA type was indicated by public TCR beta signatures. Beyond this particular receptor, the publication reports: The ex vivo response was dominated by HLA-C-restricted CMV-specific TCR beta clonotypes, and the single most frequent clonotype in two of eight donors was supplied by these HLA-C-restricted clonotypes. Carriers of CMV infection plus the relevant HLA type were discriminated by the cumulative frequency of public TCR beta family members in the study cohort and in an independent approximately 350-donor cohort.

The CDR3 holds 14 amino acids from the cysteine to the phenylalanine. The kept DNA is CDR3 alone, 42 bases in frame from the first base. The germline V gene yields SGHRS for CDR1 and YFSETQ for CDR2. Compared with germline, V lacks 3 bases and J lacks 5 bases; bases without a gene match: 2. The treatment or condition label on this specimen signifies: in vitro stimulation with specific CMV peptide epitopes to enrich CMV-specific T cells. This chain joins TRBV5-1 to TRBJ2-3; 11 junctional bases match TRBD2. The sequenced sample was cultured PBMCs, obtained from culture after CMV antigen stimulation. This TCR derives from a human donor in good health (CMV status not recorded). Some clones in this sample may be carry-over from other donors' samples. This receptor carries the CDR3 CASSWGLAEDTQYF. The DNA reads TGCGCCAGCAGCTGGGGACTAGCGGAAGATACGCAGTATTTT.